This T cell receptor (beta chain) was recorded in a study of yellow fever vaccine responses in identical twins. Findings and limits, study-wide: Twins reportedly had a vaccine T cell response that seemed partly convergent, partly personalized.

Via MiXCR, TCRdb re-called the RT-PCR reads, giving one row per CDR3 protein. The sample consists of approximately 5,000 distinct CDR3 sequences, just over 70% of them appearing once. With respect to this clonotype: Its specificity is unknown.

The sample consisted of T cells from blood (PBMCs), unsorted or a sorted subset (not recorded which), taken before or after yellow fever vaccination (not recorded which). This receptor was identified in a woman younger than 30 who received the yellow fever vaccine.

In DNA form, the CDR3 reads TGCAGCGTTCGCGACAGGGCCTACAATGAGCAGTTCTTC. It codes for CSVRDRAYNEQFF. The chain couples TRBV29-1 to TRBJ2-1, with TRBD1 identical over 7 bases. Germline CDR1 is SQVTM and CDR2 is ANQGSEA. The CDR3 spans 13 residues. J gave up 2 bases and V 5 bases, and 3 bases lay outside the gene matches.